This T cell receptor beta chain came from a study of T-cell reconstitution after alpha-beta-depleted transplantation in children. Preparation of the TCRbeta library used unique molecular identifiers. TCRdb redid the calling of the PCR reads with MiXCR, one entry per CDR3 protein. The sample has some 500,000 distinct CDR3 sequences, about a sixth seen once; the top ten hold about 3.1%. This clonotype has only a few counts. V lost 6 bases to trimming and J lost 4 bases, with 13 bases between them. The CDR3 is made up of 12 amino acids. The germline V gene encodes CDR1 DFQATT and CDR2 SNEGSKA (reference sequence).

The rearrangement joins TRBV20-1 to TRBJ2-7; a possible D gene is TRBD1 (6 bases). Sequencing used PBMCs from the stem cell graft donor, obtained from the stem cell graft. The receptor was derived from a human donor who donated a stem cell graft to a child with acute lymphoblastic leukemia. CDR3 loop: CSASTTGYEQYF. CDR3 nucleotide sequence: TGCAGTGCCTCCACAACAGGGTACGAGCAGTACTTC.